This TCR beta chain appears in the sequencing data of a study of blood T cell repertoires in COVID-19. In the study overall: The samples span acute and convalescent COVID-19 from the United States, Italy and Spain. In each case, the material was cDNA or gDNA derived from T cells, B-cell-depleted T cells, or PBMCs.

In the source study's methods: Quantification of nucleated cells was approximated via reference gene primer amplification. The assay was immunoSEQ multiplex PCR, and TCRdb's table has in-frame clones only and misses some. That table is the source of V, J and clone size, and D and trimming were worked out from the DNA. Of about 180,000 clones in the sample, 80% to 90% were seen once. Germline V CDR1 and CDR2: LNHNV, YYDKDF (reference sequence). This CDR3 is 16 amino acids long. The V segment lost 2 bases and the J segment 0 bases; nucleotides outside the gene matches: 3. This clone turned up a few times.

The chain is built from TRBV15 and TRBJ1-2, with 10 bases that match TRBD1. Specimen: peripheral blood. The receptor was isolated from a man over 45 with active or convalescent COVID-19. CDR3 coding DNA: TGTGCCACCAGCAGACAGACAGGGGGCACTAACTATGGCTACACCTTC. Residues: CATSRQTGGTNYGYTF.